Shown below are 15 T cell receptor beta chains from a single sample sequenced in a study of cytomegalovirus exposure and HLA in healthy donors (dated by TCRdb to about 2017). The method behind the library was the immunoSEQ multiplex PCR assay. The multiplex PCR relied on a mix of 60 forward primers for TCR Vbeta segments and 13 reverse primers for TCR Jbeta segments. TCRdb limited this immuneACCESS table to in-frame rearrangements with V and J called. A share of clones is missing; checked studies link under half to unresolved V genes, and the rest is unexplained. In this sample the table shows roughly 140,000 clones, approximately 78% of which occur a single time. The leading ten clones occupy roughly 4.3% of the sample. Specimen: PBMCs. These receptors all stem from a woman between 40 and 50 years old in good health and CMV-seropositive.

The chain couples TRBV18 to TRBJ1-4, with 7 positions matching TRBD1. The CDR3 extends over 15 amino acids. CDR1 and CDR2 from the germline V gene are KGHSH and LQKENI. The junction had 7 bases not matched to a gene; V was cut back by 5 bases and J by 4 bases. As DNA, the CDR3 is TGTGCCAGCTCATCTAGGACAGGCCATAATGAAAAACTGTTTTTT. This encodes CASSSRTGHNEKLFF.

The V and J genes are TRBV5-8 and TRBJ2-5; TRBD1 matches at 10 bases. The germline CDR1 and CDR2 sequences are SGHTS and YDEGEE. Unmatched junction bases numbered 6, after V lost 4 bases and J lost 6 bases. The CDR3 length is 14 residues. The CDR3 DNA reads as TGTGCCAGCAGCAGGGGACAGGGGATGCAGACCCAGTACTTC. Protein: CASSRGQGMQTQYF. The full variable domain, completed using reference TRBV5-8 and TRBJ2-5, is EAGVTQSPTHLIKTRGQQATLRCSPISGHTSVYWYQQALGLGLQFLLWYDEGEERNRGNFPPRFSGRQFPNYSSELNVNALELEDSALYLCASSRGQGMQTQYFGPGTRLLVL.

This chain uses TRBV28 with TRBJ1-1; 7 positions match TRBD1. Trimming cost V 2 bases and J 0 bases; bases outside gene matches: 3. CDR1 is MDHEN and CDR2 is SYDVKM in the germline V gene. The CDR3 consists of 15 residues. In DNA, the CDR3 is TGTGCCAGCAGTTTACCGGGACAGCTGAACACTGAAGCTTTCTTT. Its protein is CASSLPGQLNTEAFF.

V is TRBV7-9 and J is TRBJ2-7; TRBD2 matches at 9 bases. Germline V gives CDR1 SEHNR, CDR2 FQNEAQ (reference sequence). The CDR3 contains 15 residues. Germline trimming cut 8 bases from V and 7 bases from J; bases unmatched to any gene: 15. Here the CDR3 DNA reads TGTGCCAGCGTCTTCGCTCTAGCGGGAAGGGGGGAGCAGTACTTC. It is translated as CASVFALAGRGEQYF.

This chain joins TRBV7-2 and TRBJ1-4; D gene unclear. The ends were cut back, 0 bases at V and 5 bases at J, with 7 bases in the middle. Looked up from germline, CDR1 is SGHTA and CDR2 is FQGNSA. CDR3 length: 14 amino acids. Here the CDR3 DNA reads TGTGCCAGCAGCTTAGCAACGGGGAATGAAAAACTGTTTTTT. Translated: CASSLATGNEKLFF.

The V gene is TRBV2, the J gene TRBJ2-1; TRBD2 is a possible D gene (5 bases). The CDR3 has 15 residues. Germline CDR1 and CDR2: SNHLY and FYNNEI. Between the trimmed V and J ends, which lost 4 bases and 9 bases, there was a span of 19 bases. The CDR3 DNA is TGTGCCAGCAGTGTGGAGGCACCTTCTCTCGGTGAGCAGTTCTTC. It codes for CASSVEAPSLGEQFF.

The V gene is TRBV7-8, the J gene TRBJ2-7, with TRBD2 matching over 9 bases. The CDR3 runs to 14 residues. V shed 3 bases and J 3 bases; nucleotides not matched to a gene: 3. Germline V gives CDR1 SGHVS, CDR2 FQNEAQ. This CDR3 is CASSLTSGHYEQYF. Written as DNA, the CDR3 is TGTGCCAGCAGCTTGACTAGCGGACACTACGAGCAGTACTTC. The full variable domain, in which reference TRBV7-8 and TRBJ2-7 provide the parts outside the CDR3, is GAGVSQSPRYKVAKRGQDVALRCDPISGHVSLFWYQQALGQGPEFLTYFQNEAQLDKSGLPSDRFFAERPEGSVSTLKIQRTQQEDSAVYLCASSLTSGHYEQYFGPGTRLTVT.

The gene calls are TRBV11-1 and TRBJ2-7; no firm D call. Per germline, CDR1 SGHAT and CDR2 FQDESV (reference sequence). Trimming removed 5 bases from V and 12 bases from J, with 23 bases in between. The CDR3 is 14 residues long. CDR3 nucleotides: TGTGCCAGCAGCCCCGACTTATTCAACCCTACGTCGTACTTC. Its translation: CASSPDLFNPTSYF. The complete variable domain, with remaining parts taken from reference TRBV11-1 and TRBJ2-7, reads EAEVAQSPRYKITEKSQAVAFWCDPISGHATLYWYRQILGQGPELLVQFQDESVVDDSQLPKDRFSAERLKGVDSTLKIQPAELGDSAMYLCASSPDLFNPTSYFGPGTRLTVT.

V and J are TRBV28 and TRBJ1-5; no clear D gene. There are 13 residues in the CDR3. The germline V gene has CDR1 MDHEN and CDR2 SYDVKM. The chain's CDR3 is CGSGPGGNQPQHF. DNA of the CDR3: TGTGGCAGTGGCCCAGGCGGGAACCAGCCCCAGCATTTT.

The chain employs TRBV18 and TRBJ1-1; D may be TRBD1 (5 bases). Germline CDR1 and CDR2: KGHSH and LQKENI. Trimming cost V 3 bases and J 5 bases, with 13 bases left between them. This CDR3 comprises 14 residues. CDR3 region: CASSPGGVGTEAFF. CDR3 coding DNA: TGTGCCAGCTCACCCGGAGGGGTAGGGACTGAAGCTTTCTTT.

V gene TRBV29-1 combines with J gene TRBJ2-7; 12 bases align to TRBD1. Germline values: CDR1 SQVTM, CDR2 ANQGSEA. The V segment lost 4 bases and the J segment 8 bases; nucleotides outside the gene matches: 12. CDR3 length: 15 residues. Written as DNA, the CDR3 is TGCAGCGTTGCCGAAACCGGGACAGGGGGCGACAAGCAGTACTTC. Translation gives CSVAETGTGGDKQYF.

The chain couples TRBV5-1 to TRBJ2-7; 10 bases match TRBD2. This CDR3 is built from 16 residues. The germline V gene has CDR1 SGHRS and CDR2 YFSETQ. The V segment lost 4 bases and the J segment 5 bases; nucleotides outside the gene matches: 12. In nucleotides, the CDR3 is TGCGCCAGCAGCCCGGTAGACACTAGCGGGAAGGACGAGCAGTACTTC. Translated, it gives CASSPVDTSGKDEQYF.

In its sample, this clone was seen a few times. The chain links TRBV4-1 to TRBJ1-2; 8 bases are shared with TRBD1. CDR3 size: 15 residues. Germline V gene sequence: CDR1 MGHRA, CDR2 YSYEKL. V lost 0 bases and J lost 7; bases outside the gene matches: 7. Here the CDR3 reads CASSQEGQGAFGYTF. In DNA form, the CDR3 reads TGCGCCAGCAGCCAAGAAGGTCAGGGGGCTTTTGGCTACACCTTC.

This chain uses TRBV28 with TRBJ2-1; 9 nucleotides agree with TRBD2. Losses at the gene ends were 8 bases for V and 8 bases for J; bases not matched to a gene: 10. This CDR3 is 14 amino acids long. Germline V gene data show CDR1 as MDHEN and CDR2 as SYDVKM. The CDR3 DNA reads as TGTGCCAGCGGCCCCCCGAAGCGGGAGGATGAGCAGTTCTTC. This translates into CASGPPKREDEQFF.

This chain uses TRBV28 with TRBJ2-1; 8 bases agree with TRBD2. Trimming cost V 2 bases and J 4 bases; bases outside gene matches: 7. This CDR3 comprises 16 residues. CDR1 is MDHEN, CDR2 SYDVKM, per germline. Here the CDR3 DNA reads TGTGCCAGCAGTTTACATAGCGGGACCGCATACAATGAGCAGTTCTTC. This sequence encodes CASSLHSGTAYNEQFF.